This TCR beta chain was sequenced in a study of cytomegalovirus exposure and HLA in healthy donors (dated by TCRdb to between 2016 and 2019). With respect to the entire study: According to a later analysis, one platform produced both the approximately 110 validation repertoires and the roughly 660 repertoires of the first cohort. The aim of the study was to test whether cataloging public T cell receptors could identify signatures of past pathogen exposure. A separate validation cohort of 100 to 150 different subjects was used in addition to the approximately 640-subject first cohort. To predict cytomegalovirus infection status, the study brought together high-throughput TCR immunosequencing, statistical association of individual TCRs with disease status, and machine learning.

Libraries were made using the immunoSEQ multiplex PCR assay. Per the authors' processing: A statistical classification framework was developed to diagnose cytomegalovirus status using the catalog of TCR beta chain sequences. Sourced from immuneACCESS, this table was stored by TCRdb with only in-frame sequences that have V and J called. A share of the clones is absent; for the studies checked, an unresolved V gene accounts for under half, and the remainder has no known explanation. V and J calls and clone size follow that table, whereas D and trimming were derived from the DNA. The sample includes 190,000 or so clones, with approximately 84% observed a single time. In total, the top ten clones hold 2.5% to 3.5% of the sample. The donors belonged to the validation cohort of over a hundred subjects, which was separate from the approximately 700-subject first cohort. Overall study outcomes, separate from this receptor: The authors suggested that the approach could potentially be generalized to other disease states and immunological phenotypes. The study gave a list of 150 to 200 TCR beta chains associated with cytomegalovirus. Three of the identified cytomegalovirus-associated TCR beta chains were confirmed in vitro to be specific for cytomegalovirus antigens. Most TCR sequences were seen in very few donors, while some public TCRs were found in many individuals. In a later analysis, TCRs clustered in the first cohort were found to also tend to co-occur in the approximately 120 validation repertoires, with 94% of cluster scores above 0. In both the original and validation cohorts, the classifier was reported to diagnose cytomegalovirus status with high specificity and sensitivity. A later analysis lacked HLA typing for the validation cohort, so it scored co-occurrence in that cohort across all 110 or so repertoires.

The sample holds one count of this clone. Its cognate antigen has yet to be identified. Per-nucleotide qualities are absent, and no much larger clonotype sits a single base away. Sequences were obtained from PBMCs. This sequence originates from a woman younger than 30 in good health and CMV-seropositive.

The CDR3 sequence is CASSPSVGASGNTIYF. The DNA sequence reads TGTGCCAGCTCACCCAGTGTGGGAGCCTCTGGAAACACCATATATTTT. Here the chain combines TRBV18 and TRBJ1-3; the D segment cannot be called with confidence. CDR1 and CDR2 (KGHSH, LQKENI) derive from the germline V gene. Inclusive of the bounding cysteine and phenylalanine, the CDR3 is 16 residues long. CDR3 DNA is the only sequence kept; it has 48 bases, read in frame from the first base. V loses 3 bases of germline sequence and J loses 0 bases, and the interval between the two ends is 12 bases.